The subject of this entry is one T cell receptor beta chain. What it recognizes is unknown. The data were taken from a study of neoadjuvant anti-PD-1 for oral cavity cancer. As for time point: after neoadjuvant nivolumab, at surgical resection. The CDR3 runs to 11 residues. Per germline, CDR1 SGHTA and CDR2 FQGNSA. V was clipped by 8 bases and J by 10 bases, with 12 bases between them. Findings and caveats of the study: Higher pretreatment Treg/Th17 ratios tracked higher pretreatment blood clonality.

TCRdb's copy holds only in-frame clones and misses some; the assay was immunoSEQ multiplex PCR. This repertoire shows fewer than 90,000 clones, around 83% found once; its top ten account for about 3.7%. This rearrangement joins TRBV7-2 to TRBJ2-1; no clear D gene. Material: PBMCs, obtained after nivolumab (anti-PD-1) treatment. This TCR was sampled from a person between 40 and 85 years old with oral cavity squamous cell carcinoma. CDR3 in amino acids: CASAWAKEQFF. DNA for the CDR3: TGTGCCAGCGCTTGGGCAAAAGAGCAGTTCTTC.